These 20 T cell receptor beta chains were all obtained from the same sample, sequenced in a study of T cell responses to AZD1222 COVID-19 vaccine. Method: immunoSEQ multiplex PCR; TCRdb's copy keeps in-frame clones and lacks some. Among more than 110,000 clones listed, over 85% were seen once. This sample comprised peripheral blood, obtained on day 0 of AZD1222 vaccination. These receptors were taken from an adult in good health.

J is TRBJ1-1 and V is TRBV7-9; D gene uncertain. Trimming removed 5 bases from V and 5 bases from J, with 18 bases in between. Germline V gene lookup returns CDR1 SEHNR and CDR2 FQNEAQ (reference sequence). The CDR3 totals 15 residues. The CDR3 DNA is TGTGCCAGCAGCGTCGCCACTGTAACGGGTACTGAAGCTTTCTTT. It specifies CASSVATVTGTEAFF.

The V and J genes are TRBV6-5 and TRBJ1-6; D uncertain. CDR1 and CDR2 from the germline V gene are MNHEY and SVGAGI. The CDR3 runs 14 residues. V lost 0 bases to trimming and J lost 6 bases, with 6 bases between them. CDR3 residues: CASSYSRVNSPLHF. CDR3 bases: TGTGCCAGCAGTTACTCAAGGGTTAATTCACCCCTCCACTTT.

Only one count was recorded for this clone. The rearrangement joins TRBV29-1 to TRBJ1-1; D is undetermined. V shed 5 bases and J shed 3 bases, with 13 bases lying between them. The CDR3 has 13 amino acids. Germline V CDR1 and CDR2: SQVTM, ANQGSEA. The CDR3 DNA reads TGCAGCGTTTGGGCCCTTAGGGACACTGAAGCTTTCTTT. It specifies CSVWALRDTEAFF.

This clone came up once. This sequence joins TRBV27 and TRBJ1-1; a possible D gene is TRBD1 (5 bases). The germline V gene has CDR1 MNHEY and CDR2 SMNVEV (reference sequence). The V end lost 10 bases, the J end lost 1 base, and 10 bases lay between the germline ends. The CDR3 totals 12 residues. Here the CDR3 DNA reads TGTGCCACCTTTCAGGGGAACACTGAAGCTTTCTTT. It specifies CATFQGNTEAFF.

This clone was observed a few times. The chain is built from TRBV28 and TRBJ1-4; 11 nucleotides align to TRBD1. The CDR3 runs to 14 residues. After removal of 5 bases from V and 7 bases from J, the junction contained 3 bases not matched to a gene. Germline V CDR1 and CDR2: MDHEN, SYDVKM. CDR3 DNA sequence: TGTGCCAGCAGTGCGGACAGGGGGCGTGAAAAACTGTTTTTT. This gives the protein CASSADRGREKLFF.

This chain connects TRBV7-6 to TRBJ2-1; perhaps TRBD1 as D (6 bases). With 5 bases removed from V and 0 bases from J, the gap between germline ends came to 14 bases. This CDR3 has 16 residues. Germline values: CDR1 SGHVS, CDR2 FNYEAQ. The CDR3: CASSTIQGPSYNEQFF. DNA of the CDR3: TGTGCCAGCAGCACTATACAGGGCCCCTCCTACAATGAGCAGTTCTTC. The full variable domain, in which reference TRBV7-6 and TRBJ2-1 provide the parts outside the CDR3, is GAGVSQSPRYKVTKRGQDVALRCDPISGHVSLYWYRQALGQGPEFLTYFNYEAQQDKSGLPNDRFSAERPEGSISTLTIQRTEQRDSAMYRCASSTIQGPSYNEQFFGPGTRLTVL.

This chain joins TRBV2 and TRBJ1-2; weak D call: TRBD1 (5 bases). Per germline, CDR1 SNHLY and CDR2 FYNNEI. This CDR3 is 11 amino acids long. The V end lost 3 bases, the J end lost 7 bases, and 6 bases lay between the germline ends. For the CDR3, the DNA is TGTGCCAGCAGTGAGACAGTTGGCTACACCTTC. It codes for CASSETVGYTF.

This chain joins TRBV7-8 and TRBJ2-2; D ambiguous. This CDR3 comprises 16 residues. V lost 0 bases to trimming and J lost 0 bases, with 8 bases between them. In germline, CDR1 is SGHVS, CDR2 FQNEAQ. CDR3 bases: TGTGCCAGCAGCTTAGCTTACGCTGCGAACACCGGGGAGCTGTTTTTT. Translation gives CASSLAYAANTGELFF.

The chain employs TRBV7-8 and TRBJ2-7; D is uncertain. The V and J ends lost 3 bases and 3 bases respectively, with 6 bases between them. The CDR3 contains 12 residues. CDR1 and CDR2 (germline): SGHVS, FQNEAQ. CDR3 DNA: TGTGCCAGCAGCTTTTCAGGCTACGAGCAGTACTTC. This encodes CASSFSGYEQYF.

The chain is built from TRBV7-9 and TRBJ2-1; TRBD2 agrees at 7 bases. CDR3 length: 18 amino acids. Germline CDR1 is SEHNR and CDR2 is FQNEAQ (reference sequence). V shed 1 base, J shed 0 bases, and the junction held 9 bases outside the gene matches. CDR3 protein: CASSLGASGRFSYNEQFF. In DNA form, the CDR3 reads TGTGCCAGCAGCTTAGGGGCTAGCGGAAGATTCTCCTACAATGAGCAGTTCTTC.

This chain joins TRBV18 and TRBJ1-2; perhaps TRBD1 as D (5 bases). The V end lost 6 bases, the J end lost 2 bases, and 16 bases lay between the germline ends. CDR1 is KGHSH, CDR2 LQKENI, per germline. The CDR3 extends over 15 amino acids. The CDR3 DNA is TGTGCCAGCTCCCCTACAGGAGGGACCAACTATGGCTACACCTTC. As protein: CASSPTGGTNYGYTF.

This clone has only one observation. In nucleotides, the CDR3 is TGCGCCAGCAGCGAACAGGGGGTCGGCAATCAGCCCCAGCATTTT. Encoded protein: CASSEQGVGNQPQHF. The chain recombines TRBV5-1 with TRBJ1-5; 8 bases are shared with TRBD1. The CDR3 sequence is 15 residues long. Trimming removed 4 bases from V and 2 bases from J; junction bases left unmatched: 5. CDR1 and CDR2 from the germline V gene are SGHRS and YFSETQ. The full variable domain, its missing parts supplied by reference TRBV5-1 and TRBJ1-5, is KAGVTQTPRYLIKTRGQQVTLSCSPISGHRSVSWYQQTPGQGLQFLFEYFSETQRNKGNFPGRFSGRQFSNSRSEMNVSTLELGDSALYLCASSEQGVGNQPQHFGDGTRLSIL.

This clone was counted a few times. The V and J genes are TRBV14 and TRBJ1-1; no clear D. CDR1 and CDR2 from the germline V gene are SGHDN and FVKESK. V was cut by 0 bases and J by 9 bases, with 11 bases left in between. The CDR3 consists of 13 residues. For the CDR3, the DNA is TGTGCCAGCAGCCAAGATCGGAACTTACAAGCTTTCTTT. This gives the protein CASSQDRNLQAFF.

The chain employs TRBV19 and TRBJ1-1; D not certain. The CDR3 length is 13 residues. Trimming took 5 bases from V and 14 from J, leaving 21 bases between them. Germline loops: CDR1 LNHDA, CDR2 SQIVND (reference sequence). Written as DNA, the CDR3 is TGTGCCAGTAGTGGGCGTGGGCGTACTCCCGCCTTCTTT. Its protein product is CASSGRGRTPAFF.

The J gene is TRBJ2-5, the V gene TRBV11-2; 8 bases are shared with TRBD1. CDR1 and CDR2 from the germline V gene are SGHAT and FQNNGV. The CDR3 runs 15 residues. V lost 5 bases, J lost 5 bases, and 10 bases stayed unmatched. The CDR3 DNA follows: TGTGCCAGCAGCACCAAGGACAGGGAAAAGGAGACCCAGTACTTC. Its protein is CASSTKDREKETQYF. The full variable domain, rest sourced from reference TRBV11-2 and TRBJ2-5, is EAGVAQSPRYKIIEKRQSVAFWCNPISGHATLYWYQQILGQGPKLLIQFQNNGVVDDSQLPKDRFSAERLKGVDSTLKIQPAKLEDSAVYLCASSTKDREKETQYFGPGTRLLVL.

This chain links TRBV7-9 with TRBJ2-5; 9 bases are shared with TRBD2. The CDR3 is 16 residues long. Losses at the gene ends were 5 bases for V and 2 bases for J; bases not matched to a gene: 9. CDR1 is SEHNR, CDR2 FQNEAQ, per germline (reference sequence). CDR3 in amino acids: CASSPLGSGGQETQYF. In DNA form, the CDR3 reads TGTGCCAGCAGCCCACTTGGGAGCGGGGGGCAAGAGACCCAGTACTTC.

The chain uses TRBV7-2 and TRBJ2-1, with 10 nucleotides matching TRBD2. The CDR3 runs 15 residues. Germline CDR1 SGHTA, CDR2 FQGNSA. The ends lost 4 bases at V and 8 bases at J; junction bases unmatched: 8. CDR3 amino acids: CASSSRTSGSDEQFF. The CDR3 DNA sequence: TGTGCCAGCAGCTCCCGGACTAGCGGTTCCGATGAGCAGTTCTTC.

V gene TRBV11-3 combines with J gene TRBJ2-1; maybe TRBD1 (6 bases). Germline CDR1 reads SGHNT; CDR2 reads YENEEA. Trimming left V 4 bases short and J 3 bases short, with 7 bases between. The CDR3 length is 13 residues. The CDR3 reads CASSWGHYNEQFF. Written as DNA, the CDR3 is TGTGCCAGCAGCTGGGGGCACTACAATGAGCAGTTCTTC. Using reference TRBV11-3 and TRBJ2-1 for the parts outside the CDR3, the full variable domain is EAGVVQSPRYKIIEKKQPVAFWCNPISGHNTLYWYLQNLGQGPELLIRYENEEAVDDSQLPKDRFSAERLKGVDSTLKIQPAELGDSAVYLCASSWGHYNEQFFGPGTRLTVL.

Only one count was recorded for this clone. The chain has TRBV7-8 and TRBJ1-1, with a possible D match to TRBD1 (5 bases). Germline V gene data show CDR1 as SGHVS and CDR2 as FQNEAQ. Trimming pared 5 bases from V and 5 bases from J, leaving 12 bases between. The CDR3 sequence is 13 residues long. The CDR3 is CASSIQGATEAFF. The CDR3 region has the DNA TGTGCCAGCAGCATCCAGGGCGCGACTGAAGCTTTCTTT.

The CDR3 DNA sequence: TGTGCCAGCAGCTTACGGACAGGGAAGGGTACCGGGGAGCTGTTTTTT. The encoded protein is CASSLRTGKGTGELFF. This chain links TRBV11-3 with TRBJ2-2, with TRBD1 identical over 8 bases. The CDR3 has 16 amino acids. Per the germline V gene, CDR1 is SGHNT and CDR2 is YENEEA. With 2 bases clipped from V and 5 bases from J, the junction kept 7 bases outside the gene matches.